What follows are 29 T cell receptor beta chains derived from one specimen sequenced in a study of technical replicates of blood from several donors. Here immunoSEQ multiplex PCR was the method, and the copy in TCRdb shows in-frame clones only, minus some. The sample contains about 73,000 clones, 90% of which appear only once. The sequenced sample was PBMCs. The source is a human donor in good health. Some clones in this sample may be carry-over from other donors' samples.

The chain has TRBV10-3 and TRBJ1-1, with 7 bases matching TRBD1. The CDR3 runs to 15 residues. Trimming cost V 5 bases and J 2 bases; bases outside gene matches: 8. The germline gives CDR1 ENHRY, CDR2 SYGVKD. The CDR3 DNA sequence: TGTGCCATCAGTCAACAGGGGATAGCAAACACTGAAGCTTTCTTT. Protein product: CAISQQGIANTEAFF.

The V gene is TRBV7-9, the J gene TRBJ2-4; the match to TRBD1 covers 8 bases. With 5 bases clipped from V and 2 bases from J, the junction kept 2 bases outside the gene matches. Germline V lookup: CDR1 SEHNR, CDR2 FQNEAQ (reference sequence). This CDR3 comprises 14 residues. The CDR3 is CASSRQGTKNIQYF. CDR3 coding DNA: TGTGCCAGCAGCCGACAGGGGACCAAAAACATTCAGTACTTC.

V usage is TRBV6-5 and J usage is TRBJ2-5; possibly TRBD1 for D (5 bases). Trimming left V 0 bases short and J 1 base short, with 9 bases between. Germline CDR1 and CDR2: MNHEY and SVGAGI. CDR3 size: 15 residues. CDR3 in DNA: TGTGCCAGCAGTTACTCACTGGGGCTCCAAGAGACCCAGTACTTC. Amino acids: CASSYSLGLQETQYF.

V gene TRBV7-3 combines with J gene TRBJ2-3; 11 nucleotides line up with TRBD2. Germline CDR1 reads SGHTA; CDR2 reads FQGTGA. J was trimmed by 11 bases and V by 4 bases; bases with no gene match: 17. The CDR3 runs 17 residues. CDR3 residues: CASSYIPRSGGANMQYF. CDR3 nucleotide sequence: TGTGCCAGCAGCTATATCCCTCGTAGCGGGGGGGCCAATATGCAGTATTTT. The entire variable domain, with the rest obtained from reference TRBV7-3 and TRBJ2-3, is as follows: GAGVSQTPSNKVTEKGKYVELRCDPISGHTALYWYRQSLGQGPEFLIYFQGTGAADDSGLPNDRFFAVRPEGSVSTLKIQRTERGDSAVYLCASSYIPRSGGANMQYFGPGTRLTVL.

The chain combines TRBV7-3 with TRBJ2-2; 8 bases fit TRBD2. The CDR3 loop spans 16 amino acids. With 5 bases clipped from V and 9 bases from J, the junction kept 14 bases outside the gene matches. Germline values: CDR1 SGHTA, CDR2 FQGTGA. The CDR3 nucleotides are TGTGCCAGCAGCGAAGGGGCGGGAGGCCCCGAGAGGGAGCTGTTTTTT. This sequence encodes CASSEGAGGPERELFF.

This sequence joins TRBV4-2 and TRBJ2-1; a weak D match, TRBD2 (6 bases). The CDR3 is made up of 16 amino acids. Germline-derived CDR1 and CDR2 are LGHNA and YNFKEQ. V was clipped by 4 bases and J by 8 bases, with 21 bases between them. Written as DNA, the CDR3 is TGTGCCAGCAGCCTGACTTTTGGGCGGGATCTCGATGAGCAGTTCTTC. Residues: CASSLTFGRDLDEQFF.

The gene calls are TRBV7-9 and TRBJ2-5; a possible D gene is TRBD1 (6 bases). The germline V gene encodes CDR1 SEHNR and CDR2 FQNEAQ (reference sequence). Trimming removed 5 bases at V and 7 bases at J, with 17 bases between. The CDR3 covers 14 residues. The CDR3 nucleotides read TGTGCCAGCAGCATGGCCAACCTAGGGGGGACCCAGTACTTC. Protein: CASSMANLGGTQYF.

The CDR3 loop is CASRQELGSKNIQYF. CDR3 DNA sequence: TGTGCCAGCAGACAGGAGCTCGGATCCAAAAACATTCAGTACTTC. The J gene is TRBJ2-4, the V gene TRBV2; D is possibly TRBD1 (5 bases). The CDR3 is 15 residues long. Trimming pared 6 bases from V and 2 bases from J, leaving 14 bases between. Looked up from germline, CDR1 is SNHLY and CDR2 is FYNNEI.

This chain links TRBV5-1 with TRBJ2-7, with TRBD2 identical over 10 bases. V was clipped by 3 bases and J by 2 bases; unmatched bases: 5. This CDR3 is built from 15 residues. Germline V gene sequence: CDR1 SGHRS, CDR2 YFSETQ. CDR3 nucleotides: TGCGCCAGCAGCTCTCCAGCGGGGGGGACCTACGAGCAGTACTTC. This gives the protein CASSSPAGGTYEQYF. The full variable domain, completed using reference TRBV5-1 and TRBJ2-7, is KAGVTQTPRYLIKTRGQQVTLSCSPISGHRSVSWYQQTPGQGLQFLFEYFSETQRNKGNFPGRFSGRQFSNSRSEMNVSTLELGDSALYLCASSSPAGGTYEQYFGPGTRLTVT.

V is TRBV19 and J is TRBJ1-5, with unresolved D. Germline CDR1 LNHDA, CDR2 SQIVND (reference sequence). The CDR3 covers 14 residues. Trimming removed 1 base from V and 7 bases from J, with 11 bases in between. In DNA form, the CDR3 reads TGTGCCAGTAGTATAGGGGCCCCAGGCCAGCCCCAGCATTTT. This sequence encodes CASSIGAPGQPQHF. The full variable domain, rest sourced from reference TRBV19 and TRBJ1-5, is DGGITQSPKYLFRKEGQNVTLSCEQNLNHDAMYWYRQDPGQGLRLIYYSQIVNDFQKGDIAEGYSVSREKKESFPLTVTSAQKNPTAFYLCASSIGAPGQPQHFGDGTRLSIL.

The chain uses TRBV5-8 and TRBJ2-3, with TRBD1 matching over 9 bases. The CDR3 loop spans 16 amino acids. CDR1 is SGHTS and CDR2 is YDEGEE in the germline V gene. V trimming: 0 bases; J trimming: 3 bases; junction bases outside the gene matches: 5. CDR3 amino acids: CASSLDRGRGTDTQYF. CDR3 nucleotides: TGTGCCAGCAGCTTGGACAGGGGGCGCGGGACAGATACGCAGTATTTT.

This clone appeared a single time. The rearrangement links TRBV7-2 to TRBJ2-7; D perhaps matches TRBD1 (6 bases). The CDR3 has 14 amino acids. CDR1 is SGHTA, CDR2 FQGNSA, per germline. The V gene lost 4 bases and the J gene lost 5 bases, with 15 bases spanning the gap. The CDR3 DNA follows: TGTGCCAGCAGCTCCTGGGGGCCTACCCACGAGCAGTACTTC. Translated, it gives CASSSWGPTHEQYF. Combining the CDR3 with reference TRBV7-2 and TRBJ2-7 gives the whole variable domain GAGVSQSPSNKVTEKGKDVELRCDPISGHTALYWYRQSLGQGLEFLIYFQGNSAPDKSGLPSDRFSAERTGGSVSTLTIQRTQQEDSAVYLCASSSWGPTHEQYFGPGTRLTVT.

The chain links TRBV25-1 to TRBJ2-5; 9 bases match TRBD2. Germline loops: CDR1 MGHDK, CDR2 SYGVNS. The CDR3 length is 15 residues. Losses at the gene ends were 2 bases for V and 1 base for J; bases not matched to a gene: 2. CDR3 nucleotides: TGTGCCAGCAGTGAAGCGGGAGGGGGCCAAGAGACCCAGTACTTC. Its protein product is CASSEAGGGQETQYF.

The V and J genes are TRBV2 and TRBJ1-6, with 7 bases that match TRBD1. Germline CDR1 and CDR2: SNHLY and FYNNEI. The CDR3 extends over 14 amino acids. V shed 5 bases, J shed 8 bases, and the junction held 6 bases outside the gene matches. The CDR3 spells CASSWDREDSPLHF. For the CDR3, the DNA is TGTGCCAGCAGTTGGGACAGAGAGGATTCACCCCTCCACTTT.

The V and J genes are TRBV6-6 and TRBJ1-1; D may be TRBD1 (6 bases). The CDR3 spans 13 residues. The germline V gene encodes CDR1 MNHNY and CDR2 SVGAGI (reference sequence). Deletions cut 8 bases from V and 0 bases from J, with 10 bases between. CDR3 residues: CASLDSVNTEAFF. CDR3 DNA: TGTGCCAGCCTGGACAGCGTGAACACTGAAGCTTTCTTT.

This sequence joins TRBV27 and TRBJ2-2, with 14 nucleotides matching TRBD2. The CDR3 spans 15 residues. The germline CDR1 and CDR2 sequences are MNHEY and SMNVEV (reference sequence). Trimming cost V 3 bases and J 6 bases; bases outside gene matches: 0. CDR3 DNA sequence: TGTGCCAGCAGTTTGACTAGCGGGAGGGCCGGGGAGCTGTTTTTT. Translated, it gives CASSLTSGRAGELFF.

The sample holds a few counts of this clone. The rearrangement uses TRBV6-4 and TRBJ2-1, with 9 nucleotides matching TRBD2. The length of the CDR3 is 15 residues. V lost 0 bases to trimming and J lost 7 bases; unmatched junction nucleotides: 4. Per germline, CDR1 MRHNA and CDR2 SNTAGT. The CDR3 DNA sequence: TGTGCCAGCAGTGACTCTTCTAGCGGGGTTAATGAGCAGTTCTTC. Encoded protein: CASSDSSSGVNEQFF.

The genes are TRBV6-5 and TRBJ1-2; D is perhaps TRBD1 (6 bases). The CDR3 runs to 11 residues. The V gene's germline CDR1 is MNHEY and CDR2 SVGAGI. The ends were cut back, 7 bases at V and 7 bases at J, with 10 bases in the middle. For the CDR3, the DNA is TGTGCCAGCAAGAACAGGGTTGGCTACACCTTC. Translation: CASKNRVGYTF.

The genes are TRBV7-9 and TRBJ1-2; D possibly corresponds to TRBD1 (5 bases). The germline V gene has CDR1 SEHNR and CDR2 FQNEAQ (reference sequence). Trimming cost V 0 bases and J 11 bases, with 10 bases left between them. The length of the CDR3 is 12 residues. CDR3 residues: CASSLAGGNYTF. CDR3 in DNA: TGTGCCAGCAGCTTAGCCGGGGGGAATTACACCTTC.

The CDR3 coding sequence is TGTGCCAGCAGCATCGGGACTAGCGGGAGTGGCAATGAGCAGTTCTTC. Its protein is CASSIGTSGSGNEQFF. This chain links TRBV7-3 with TRBJ2-1; 14 bases map to TRBD2. The V and J ends lost 5 bases and 6 bases, in that order; junction bases with no gene match: 6. The CDR3 has 16 residues. Germline V gives CDR1 SGHTA, CDR2 FQGTGA.

The gene calls are TRBV4-1 and TRBJ1-5; TRBD1 is a possible D gene (6 bases). Germline V gives CDR1 MGHRA, CDR2 YSYEKL. Trimming removed 3 bases from V and 4 bases from J, with 13 bases in between. This CDR3 is built from 15 residues. The CDR3 DNA is TGCGCCAGCAGCCAGGGGGCCTTGGGGAATCAGCCCCAGCATTTT. Translated: CASSQGALGNQPQHF.

The genes are TRBV6-4 and TRBJ2-6, with a weak D call TRBD2 (6 bases). The CDR3 is 15 residues long. Germline V gene data show CDR1 as MRHNA and CDR2 as SNTAGT. V was trimmed by 2 bases and J by 1 base, leaving 6 bases between them. In nucleotides, the CDR3 is TGTGCCAGCAGTGACGGGGGGTCTGGGGCCAACGTCCTGACTTTC. This translates into CASSDGGSGANVLTF.

The CDR3 is CSVEPQGFGDTEAFF. The CDR3 nucleotides are TGCAGCGTTGAACCGCAGGGGTTCGGGGACACTGAAGCTTTCTTT. The chain recombines TRBV29-1 with TRBJ1-1, with D perhaps TRBD1 (6 bases). This CDR3 spans 15 amino acids. Germline loops: CDR1 SQVTM, CDR2 ANQGSEA. Trimming cost V 2 bases and J 3 bases, with 16 bases left between them. The full variable domain, rest sourced from reference TRBV29-1 and TRBJ1-1, is SAVISQKPSRDICQRGTSLTIQCQVDSQVTMMFWYRQQPGQSLTLIATANQGSEATYESGFVIDKFPISRPNLTFSTLTVSNMSPEDSSIYLCSVEPQGFGDTEAFFGQGTRLTVV.

The J gene is TRBJ2-7, the V gene TRBV6-1; 14 bases fit TRBD2. Per germline, CDR1 MNHNS and CDR2 SASEGT. The CDR3 contains 15 residues. After removal of 6 bases from V and 4 bases from J, the junction contained 5 bases not matched to a gene. The CDR3, as DNA: TGTGCCAGCAGAAGTGGACTAGCGGGAGGATACGAGCAGTACTTC. This encodes CASRSGLAGGYEQYF.

This chain joins TRBV11-2 and TRBJ2-1; 8 bases map to TRBD2. With 6 bases clipped from V and 5 bases from J, the junction kept 6 bases outside the gene matches. Germline V gene data show CDR1 as SGHAT and CDR2 as FQNNGV. The CDR3 has 14 residues. CDR3 protein: CASSGTRGNNEQFF. The CDR3 DNA reads TGTGCCAGCAGTGGGACTAGGGGAAACAATGAGCAGTTCTTC.

The DNA for the CDR3 is TGTGCCAGCAGCTTGGACCAGGGGCACACCGGGGAGCTGTTTTTT. Its translation: CASSLDQGHTGELFF. The chain couples TRBV5-4 to TRBJ2-2; tentative D call: TRBD1 (6 bases). Germline CDR1 reads SGHNT; CDR2 reads YYREEE (reference sequence). CDR3 length equals 15 residues. The V gene lost 0 bases and the J gene lost 3 bases, with 9 bases spanning the gap. Looking up the rest from reference TRBV5-4 and TRBJ2-2 gives the full variable domain: ETGVTQSPTHLIKTRGQQVTLRCSSQSGHNTVSWYQQALGQGPQFIFQYYREEENGRGNFPPRFSGLQFPNYSSELNVNALELDDSALYLCASSLDQGHTGELFFGEGSRLTVL.

This sequence joins TRBV29-1 and TRBJ2-1, with 7 bases that match TRBD1. Trimming took 7 bases from V and 3 from J; bases not matched to a gene: 6. Germline CDR1 and CDR2: SQVTM and ANQGSEA. The CDR3 totals 13 residues. CDR3 region: CSARDRDYNEQFF. CDR3 bases: TGCAGCGCTAGGGACAGAGACTACAATGAGCAGTTCTTC.

The chain has TRBV19 and TRBJ1-5, with a weak D call TRBD1 (5 bases). Germline loops: CDR1 LNHDA, CDR2 SQIVND (reference sequence). Trimming cost V 9 bases and J 2 bases, with 11 bases left between them. This CDR3 is built from 13 residues. CDR3 DNA: TGTGCCAGCAACTGGGGGGGCAATCAGCCCCAGCATTTT. This codes for CASNWGGNQPQHF.

The V and J genes are TRBV5-6 and TRBJ2-1; D uncertain. Trimming removed 1 base at V and 8 bases at J, with 4 bases between. CDR1 is SGHDT and CDR2 is YYEEEE in the germline V gene. The CDR3 runs to 11 residues. The CDR3 nucleotides read TGTGCCAGCAGCTTGAGCTATGAGCAGTTCTTC. Protein sequence: CASSLSYEQFF. Combining the CDR3 with reference TRBV5-6 and TRBJ2-1 gives the whole variable domain DAGVTQSPTHLIKTRGQQVTLRCSPKSGHDTVSWYQQALGQGPQFIFQYYEEEERQRGNFPDRFSGHQFPNYSSELNVNALLLGDSALYLCASSLSYEQFFGPGTRLTVL.